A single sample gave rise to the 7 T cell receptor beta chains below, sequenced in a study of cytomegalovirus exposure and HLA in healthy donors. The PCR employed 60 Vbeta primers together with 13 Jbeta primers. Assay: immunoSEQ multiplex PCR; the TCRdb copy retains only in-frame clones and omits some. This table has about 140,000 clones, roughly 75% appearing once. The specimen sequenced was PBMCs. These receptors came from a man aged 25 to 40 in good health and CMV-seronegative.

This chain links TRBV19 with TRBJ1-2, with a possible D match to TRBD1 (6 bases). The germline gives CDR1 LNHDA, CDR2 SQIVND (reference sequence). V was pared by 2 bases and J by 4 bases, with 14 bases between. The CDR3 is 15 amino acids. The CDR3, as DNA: TGTGCCAGTAGTATAAGGCCAGGGGTGTTCTATGGCTACACCTTC. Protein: CASSIRPGVFYGYTF. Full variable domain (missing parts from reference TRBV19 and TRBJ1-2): DGGITQSPKYLFRKEGQNVTLSCEQNLNHDAMYWYRQDPGQGLRLIYYSQIVNDFQKGDIAEGYSVSREKKESFPLTVTSAQKNPTAFYLCASSIRPGVFYGYTFGSGTRLTVV.

In DNA form, the CDR3 reads TGTGCCAGCAGTTACGGGACACTCACTGAAGCTTTCTTT. It codes for CASSYGTLTEAFF. This sequence joins TRBV6-5 and TRBJ1-1, with D tentatively TRBD1 (6 bases). The CDR3 covers 13 residues. Germline CDR1 MNHEY, CDR2 SVGAGI. V shed 2 bases and J shed 4 bases, with 8 bases lying between them.

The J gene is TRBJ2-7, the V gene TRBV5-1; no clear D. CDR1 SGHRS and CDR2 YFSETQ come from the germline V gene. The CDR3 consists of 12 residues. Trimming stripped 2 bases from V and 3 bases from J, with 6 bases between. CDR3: CASSLSGYEQYF. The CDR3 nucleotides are TGCGCCAGCAGCTTATCGGGCTACGAGCAGTACTTC.

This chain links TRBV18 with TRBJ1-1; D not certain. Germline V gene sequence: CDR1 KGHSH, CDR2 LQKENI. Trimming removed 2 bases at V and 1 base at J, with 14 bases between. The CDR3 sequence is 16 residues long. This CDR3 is CASSPRVSYANTEAFF. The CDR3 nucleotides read TGTGCCAGCTCACCAAGAGTTTCTTACGCGAACACTGAAGCTTTCTTT. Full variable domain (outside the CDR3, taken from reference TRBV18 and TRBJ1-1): NAGVMQNPRHLVRRRGQEARLRCSPMKGHSHVYWYRQLPEEGLKFMVYLQKENIIDESGMPKERFSAEFPKEGPSILRIQQVVRGDSAAYFCASSPRVSYANTEAFFGQGTRLTVV.

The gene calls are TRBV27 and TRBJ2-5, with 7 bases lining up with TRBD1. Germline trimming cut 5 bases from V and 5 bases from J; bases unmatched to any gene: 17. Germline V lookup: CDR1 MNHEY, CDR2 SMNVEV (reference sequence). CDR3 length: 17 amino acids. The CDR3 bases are TGTGCCAGCAGTCGATCCCGGGACAGAAGACCTACCGAGACCCAGTACTTC. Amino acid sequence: CASSRSRDRRPTETQYF.

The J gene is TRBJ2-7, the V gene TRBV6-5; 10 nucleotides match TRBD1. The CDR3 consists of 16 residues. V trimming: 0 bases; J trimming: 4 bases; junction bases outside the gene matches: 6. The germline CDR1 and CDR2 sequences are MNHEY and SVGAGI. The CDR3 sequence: CASSYSMWDRGYEQYF. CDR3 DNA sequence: TGTGCCAGCAGTTACTCCATGTGGGACAGGGGTTACGAGCAGTACTTC.

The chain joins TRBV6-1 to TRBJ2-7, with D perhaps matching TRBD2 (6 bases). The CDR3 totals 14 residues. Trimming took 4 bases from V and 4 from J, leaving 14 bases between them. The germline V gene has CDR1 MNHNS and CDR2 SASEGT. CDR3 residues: CASSAETRVYEQYF. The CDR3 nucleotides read TGTGCCAGCAGTGCGGAGACTAGGGTATACGAGCAGTACTTC.